This T cell receptor (beta chain) was documented in a study of regulatory T cells in long-lasting Graves disease. Across the whole study: Patients met the persistent Graves' disease definition after over 5 years of antithyroid drugs with positive TSH receptor antibodies. Study-wide results and limits: Persistent Graves' patients showed reduced TCR diversity versus newly diagnosed patients. Relative to new patients (roughly 950), persistent patients exhibited greater sharing of public clonotypes (around 3,000).

In germline, CDR1 is MDHEN, CDR2 SYDVKM. The CDR3 consists of 18 residues. V trimming: 6 bases; J trimming: 4 bases; junction bases outside the gene matches: 12. Specified time point: persistent/refractory GD, antithyroid drugs over 5 years with positive TRAb. From RNA extracted from PBMCs, the TCR library was made. Comment on this clonotype: The antigen is not known.

Construction of TCR beta libraries relied on iRepertoire HTBI primers and on Arm-PCR targeting CDR3 regions. MiXCR was run by TCRdb on the multiplex PCR reads, yielding one entry per CDR3 protein. The data contain about 420,000 distinct CDR3 sequences, 23% of them singletons. The chain recombines TRBV28 with TRBJ2-2; 12 nucleotides align to TRBD2. The clonotype was recovered from a female donor with Graves disease. Here the sequenced sample was peripheral blood mononuclear cells (PBMCs), taken when the disease was refractory, from a patient treated with antithyroid drugs. Written as DNA, the CDR3 is TGTGCCAGCAGACTCCCCTCTAGCGGGAGGGCAGGCACCGGGGAGCTGTTTTTT. This encodes CASRLPSSGRAGTGELFF.